The TCR beta chain described here comes from a study of CD8 T cells in ankylosing spondylitis. The CDR3 covers 14 residues. Germline V CDR1 and CDR2: LNHDA, SQIVND (reference sequence). Trimming shortened V by 8 bases and J by 3 bases, and 14 bases separated the two germline ends. This clonotype showed up just a few times. Its antigen remains unknown. Scientists made TCR beta libraries using quantitative 5'-RACE with molecular barcodes. TCRdb re-called the 5' RACE reads with MiXCR, one entry per CDR3 protein. This sample yields some 840,000 distinct CDR3 sequences, of which 10% to 15% are seen a single time; under 0.6% belongs to the top ten. General study findings and limits: Reports of some motif variants in reactive arthritis synovial fluid and blood predate this one. Disease-linked clones proved CD8+ and comparatively uncommon in peripheral blood. In ankylosing spondylitis patients, matched synovial fluid reportedly showed significant enrichment of disease-linked clones. Seemingly distinctive of ankylosing spondylitis blood was a TCR beta motif formed by eight highly homologous variants.

The genes are TRBV19 and TRBJ2-4; D may correspond to TRBD1 or TRBD2 (5 bases each). The sequence was obtained from a male donor with ankylosing spondylitis. The sequenced sample consisted of blood, either unsorted or a sorted T cell fraction (not recorded which). CDR3 DNA sequence: TGTGCCAGTGGGGTGGGGGACCTCAAAAACATTCAGTACTTC. Translation: CASGVGDLKNIQYF. Looking up the rest from reference TRBV19 and TRBJ2-4 gives the full variable domain: DGGITQSPKYLFRKEGQNVTLSCEQNLNHDAMYWYRQDPGQGLRLIYYSQIVNDFQKGDIAEGYSVSREKKESFPLTVTSAQKNPTAFYLCASGVGDLKNIQYFGAGTRLSVL.